These 25 T cell receptor beta chains were sequenced from one sample in a study of shared clonotypes between healthy human individuals (dated by TCRdb to 2018 to 2020). The library relied on the immunoSEQ multiplex PCR assay. What TCRdb holds here is the immuneACCESS table cut down to in-frame rearrangements. Part of the clones is not present; checked against another copy, under half of the missing clones reflect an unresolved V gene, and the others are unexplained. The sample table holds about 2 million clones, of which roughly 94% were seen once. Under 0.15% of the sample is in the top ten clones. Sequencing input: naive CD4+ T cells sorted from blood. Per the publication, the cell subset or site label means: CD45RA+ positively selected. Receptor source: a man aged 18-30 years in good health.

V gene TRBV7-2 combines with J gene TRBJ2-5; possible D gene TRBD2, 5 bases. CDR1 and CDR2 from the germline V gene are SGHTA and FQGNSA. The CDR3 is 16 amino acids. V was cut by 5 bases and J by 2 bases, with 18 bases left in between. The CDR3 reads CASSRLAMRTQETQYF. The DNA for the CDR3 is TGTGCCAGCAGCCGGCTAGCTATGCGGACTCAAGAGACCCAGTACTTC.

V and J are TRBV25-1 and TRBJ2-1; no clear D. The V end was cut by 3 bases, the J end by 4 bases, with 4 bases between. Germline CDR1 and CDR2: MGHDK and SYGVNS. The CDR3 runs 12 residues. CDR3 DNA sequence: TGTGCCAGCAGTGACAGATACAATGAGCAGTTCTTC. It encodes CASSDRYNEQFF.

The chain uses TRBV19 and TRBJ2-5; 12 nucleotides match TRBD1. Losses at the gene ends were 2 bases for V and 14 bases for J; bases not matched to a gene: 15. This CDR3 contains 16 residues. Germline lookup yields CDR1 LNHDA and CDR2 SQIVND (reference sequence). In nucleotides, the CDR3 is TGTGCCAGTAGTATAAGTGGGACAGGGGGCCTGGGACTTACCTACTTC. Translation: CASSISGTGGLGLTYF.

The chain combines TRBV11-2 with TRBJ1-1; D remains ambiguous. V was trimmed by 5 bases and J by 1 base, leaving 11 bases between them. The germline V gene has CDR1 SGHAT and CDR2 FQNNGV. The CDR3 has 14 amino acids. Here the CDR3 DNA reads TGTGCCAGCAGCCAAGTTTCCACGAACACTGAAGCTTTCTTT. Its protein product is CASSQVSTNTEAFF.

This chain uses TRBV5-4 with TRBJ2-3; 9 bases match TRBD2. The CDR3 runs 16 residues. J was trimmed by 1 base and V by 2 bases; bases with no gene match: 5. In germline, CDR1 is SGHNT, CDR2 YYREEE (reference sequence). This CDR3 is CASSLPLAGGTDTQYF. CDR3 nucleotide sequence: TGTGCCAGCAGCTTACCGTTAGCGGGAGGCACAGATACGCAGTATTTT. Combining the CDR3 with reference TRBV5-4 and TRBJ2-3 gives the whole variable domain ETGVTQSPTHLIKTRGQQVTLRCSSQSGHNTVSWYQQALGQGPQFIFQYYREEENGRGNFPPRFSGLQFPNYSSELNVNALELDDSALYLCASSLPLAGGTDTQYFGPGTRLTVL.

The chain employs TRBV12-5 and TRBJ2-3; D perhaps matches TRBD1 (6 bases). Germline assignment: CDR1 LGHNT and CDR2 FRNRAP. CDR3 size: 16 residues. V was cut by 3 bases and J by 4 bases, with 17 bases left in between. The DNA for the CDR3 is TGTGCTAGTGGTTTAGATTGGACAGTGGGGCCAGATACGCAGTATTTT. Residues: CASGLDWTVGPDTQYF.

The V gene is TRBV2, the J gene TRBJ2-7; tentative D call: TRBD1 (6 bases). Trimming cost V 8 bases and J 2 bases, with 13 bases left between them. Germline V CDR1 and CDR2: SNHLY, FYNNEI. The CDR3 is made up of 13 amino acids. The CDR3 bases are TGTGCCAGCGTTGCTGGGGGCCCCTACGAGCAGTACTTC. Translating gives CASVAGGPYEQYF.

Remarks on this clone: Additional DNA sequences in this sample encode the identical CDR3. The chain has TRBV19 and TRBJ1-5; weak D call: TRBD1 (6 bases). Germline V gene data show CDR1 as LNHDA and CDR2 as SQIVND (reference sequence). With 4 bases removed from V and 2 bases from J, the gap between germline ends came to 6 bases. The CDR3 totals 13 residues. The CDR3 protein is CASSKGGNQPQHF. The CDR3 DNA reads TGTGCCAGTAGTAAGGGGGGCAATCAGCCCCAGCATTTT.

The V gene is TRBV7-2, the J gene TRBJ2-7; tentatively, D is TRBD1 (5 bases). Germline V gives CDR1 SGHTA, CDR2 FQGNSA. The CDR3 totals 15 residues. Trimming took 5 bases from V and 0 from J, leaving 14 bases between them. In DNA, the CDR3 is TGTGCCAGCAGCCCTCTGGGGCAGAGCTCCTACGAGCAGTACTTC. Amino acids: CASSPLGQSSYEQYF.

The chain couples TRBV9 to TRBJ2-1; 10 nucleotides line up with TRBD1. J gave up 4 bases and V 6 bases, and 7 bases lay outside the gene matches. The CDR3 is 15 amino acids. Germline lookup yields CDR1 SGDLS and CDR2 YYNGEE. The CDR3 DNA follows: TGTGCCAGCACCCGACAGGGGGCGAGTTACAATGAGCAGTTCTTC. It codes for CASTRQGASYNEQFF.

The V call is TRBV30, the J call TRBJ2-1, with a possible D match to TRBD1 (6 bases). Germline CDR1 and CDR2: GTSNPN and SVGIG (reference sequence). The CDR3 is 15 amino acids. V was clipped by 2 bases and J by 1 base, with 12 bases between them. The CDR3 loop reads CAWSPDSPSYNEQFF. The CDR3 nucleotides are TGTGCCTGGAGTCCGGACAGCCCTTCCTACAATGAGCAGTTCTTC. The full variable domain, with the rest looked up from reference TRBV30 and TRBJ2-1, is SQTIHQWPATLVQPVGSPLSLECTVEGTSNPNLYWYRQAAGRGLQLLFYSVGIGQISSEVPQNLSASRPQDRQFILSSKKLLLSDSGFYLCAWSPDSPSYNEQFFGPGTRLTVL.

The chain recombines TRBV18 with TRBJ2-7, with 7 bases identical to TRBD2. Germline V CDR1 and CDR2: KGHSH, LQKENI. The junction had 5 bases not matched to a gene; V was cut back by 3 bases and J by 0 bases. This CDR3 comprises 15 residues. This CDR3 reads CASSPLVAGSYEQYF. The CDR3 DNA reads as TGTGCCAGCTCACCCTTAGTAGCGGGCTCCTACGAGCAGTACTTC.

At least ten counts were recorded for this clone. This chain uses TRBV5-4 with TRBJ1-1; D call uncertain. Germline CDR1 reads SGHNT; CDR2 reads YYREEE (reference sequence). The CDR3 runs to 14 residues. The germline V and J ends were trimmed by 5 bases and 0 bases, with 11 bases remaining between them. The CDR3 spells CASRTDLMNTEAFF. The CDR3 bases are TGTGCCAGCAGGACGGATCTTATGAACACTGAAGCTTTCTTT.

The rearrangement joins TRBV2 to TRBJ1-2; D may be TRBD1 (5 bases). The length of the CDR3 is 15 residues. V lost 6 bases and J lost 8, with 22 bases in between. The germline V gene has CDR1 SNHLY and CDR2 FYNNEI. DNA of the CDR3: TGTGCCAGCAGCCCCGGAAGGGACCCCCTCTGGGGCTACACCTTC. Its protein product is CASSPGRDPLWGYTF.

This clone has only one observation. The chain has TRBV5-1 and TRBJ2-2; D ambiguous. The CDR3 runs to 12 residues. V was shortened by 7 bases and J by 5 bases, with 9 bases between the two germline ends. Germline CDR1 and CDR2: SGHRS and YFSETQ. The CDR3 nucleotides read TGCGCCAGCCGCGACTCAACCGGGGAGCTGTTTTTT. It is translated as CASRDSTGELFF. Full variable domain (remainder filled in from reference TRBV5-1 and TRBJ2-2): KAGVTQTPRYLIKTRGQQVTLSCSPISGHRSVSWYQQTPGQGLQFLFEYFSETQRNKGNFPGRFSGRQFSNSRSEMNVSTLELGDSALYLCASRDSTGELFFGEGSRLTVL.

J is TRBJ2-1 and V is TRBV29-1, with 12 bases fitting TRBD2. V dropped 7 bases and J dropped 7; count of bases not matched to a gene: 2. The CDR3 spans 12 residues. Germline lookup yields CDR1 SQVTM and CDR2 ANQGSEA. The CDR3 spells CSAGTSGNEQFF. The DNA for the CDR3 is TGCAGCGCTGGGACTAGCGGGAATGAGCAGTTCTTC.

This clone has just one count. This chain links TRBV9 with TRBJ1-2, with D hard to call. CDR1 and CDR2 from the germline V gene are SGDLS and YYNGEE. This CDR3 region has 15 residues. V lost 0 bases and J 4 bases, leaving 13 bases between the germline ends. The CDR3 loop reads CASSVDGQIGYGYTF. DNA of the CDR3: TGTGCCAGCAGCGTAGATGGTCAGATAGGCTATGGCTACACCTTC.

V and J are TRBV2 and TRBJ2-1; 9 nucleotides agree with TRBD1. The CDR3 is made up of 15 amino acids. Germline lookup yields CDR1 SNHLY and CDR2 FYNNEI. V lost 6 bases, J lost 8 bases, and 11 bases stayed unmatched. CDR3 in DNA: TGTGCCAGCAGCGCCCAAGGACAGGGGCCCGATGAGCAGTTCTTC. Translated: CASSAQGQGPDEQFF.

This chain joins TRBV6-4 and TRBJ1-2; D is ambiguous. Trimming pared 2 bases from V and 3 bases from J, leaving 4 bases between. In germline, CDR1 is MRHNA, CDR2 SNTAGT. The CDR3 runs 12 residues. CDR3 protein: CASSDGHYGYTF. The CDR3 DNA follows: TGTGCCAGCAGTGACGGCCACTATGGCTACACCTTC.

This chain joins TRBV23-1 and TRBJ1-4; 9 bases line up with TRBD1. TRBV23-1 is an open reading frame whose function is uncertain. CDR3 length: 13 amino acids. Trimming cost V 11 bases and J 6 bases; bases outside gene matches: 7. The CDR3: CAHRGQGHEKLFF. For the CDR3, the DNA is TGCGCCCACCGGGGACAGGGTCATGAAAAACTGTTTTTT.

This chain uses TRBV15 with TRBJ2-1; 15 bases are shared with TRBD2. J lost 4 bases, V lost 3 bases, and 7 bases had no gene match. The CDR3 extends over 18 amino acids. CDR1 is LNHNV and CDR2 is YYDKDF in the germline V gene (reference sequence). The chain's CDR3 is CATSSTGTSGRIYNEQFF. Here the CDR3 DNA reads TGTGCCACCAGCAGCACCGGGACTAGCGGGAGGATATACAATGAGCAGTTCTTC.

This chain connects TRBV10-3 to TRBJ2-7; TRBD2 matches 11 bases. CDR1 ENHRY and CDR2 SYGVKD come from the germline V gene. The CDR3 spans 15 residues. Losses at the gene ends were 1 base for V and 3 bases for J; bases not matched to a gene: 2. CDR3 nucleotide sequence: TGTGCCATCAGTGAGTTACTAGCGGGAGTCTACGAGCAGTACTTC. Protein: CAISELLAGVYEQYF.

The CDR3 sequence: CASSPLQKDRDRNEQYF. DNA of the CDR3: TGTGCCAGCAGCCCTCTCCAAAAGGACAGGGATAGGAACGAGCAGTACTTC. The chain links TRBV5-4 to TRBJ2-7, with 8 bases that match TRBD1. This CDR3 comprises 17 residues. Germline-derived CDR1 and CDR2 are SGHNT and YYREEE (reference sequence). With V trimmed by 4 bases and J by 5 bases, 17 bases remained unmatched.

This rearrangement joins TRBV15 to TRBJ2-5; 8 nucleotides line up with TRBD1. Trimming removed 2 bases from V and 5 bases from J; junction bases left unmatched: 10. This CDR3 comprises 16 residues. CDR1 and CDR2 (germline): LNHNV, YYDKDF (reference sequence). This CDR3 reads CATSRQARTGQETQYF. CDR3 in DNA: TGTGCCACCAGCAGACAAGCTCGGACAGGGCAGGAGACCCAGTACTTC.

Turning to this clone: One junction end disagrees with the germline gene, perhaps due to a read error. This chain joins TRBV7-7 and TRBJ2-1; D may be TRBD1 or TRBD2 (5 bases each). The CDR3 consists of 15 residues. Germline CDR1 is SSHAT and CDR2 is FNYEAQ (reference sequence). The CDR3 protein is CASSSRIGTPGEQFF. CDR3 coding DNA: TGTGCTAGCAGCTCCAGAATCGGGACCCCGGGTGAGCAGTTCTTC.